The 23 T cell receptor beta chains below come from one sample, sequenced in a study of T cell responses to AZD1222 COVID-19 vaccine listed by TCRdb under 2021. In light of the paper, this sample's time point label describes: about 28 days (+/-7) after the second vaccine dose. Library creation used the immunoSEQ multiplex PCR assay. This immuneACCESS table, as held by TCRdb, lists in-frame sequences with V and J called but not all clones. Of the missing ones, under half trace to an unresolved V gene in checked studies; the others have no known cause. The sample yields around 130,000 clones; roughly 92% were counted once. Of the sample, about 1.1% falls within the top ten clones. The source was peripheral blood, collected 28 days after the second AZD1222 dose. The receptor set was obtained from an adult who received the AZD1222 COVID-19 vaccine.

The V gene is TRBV7-9, the J gene TRBJ1-2, with 11 bases aligning to TRBD1. Trimming took 5 bases from V and 2 from J; bases not matched to a gene: 1. The CDR3 runs to 14 residues. CDR1 is SEHNR and CDR2 is FQNEAQ in the germline V gene (reference sequence). The CDR3 spells CASSRDRGNYGYTF. CDR3 in DNA: TGTGCCAGCAGCCGGGACAGGGGGAACTATGGCTACACCTTC.

This clone has a handful of counts. This sample also contains other DNA sequences that code for the same CDR3. The CDR3 loop is CASSPMNTEAFF. The CDR3 region has the DNA TGTGCCAGTAGCCCAATGAACACTGAAGCTTTCTTT. This chain joins TRBV19 and TRBJ1-1; D gene uncertain. The CDR3 covers 12 residues. Germline V gene data show CDR1 as LNHDA and CDR2 as SQIVND (reference sequence). Trimming removed 6 bases from V and 0 bases from J, with 5 bases in between.

The chain employs TRBV28 and TRBJ2-1, with TRBD2 identical over 7 bases. There are 16 residues in the CDR3. The germline gives CDR1 MDHEN, CDR2 SYDVKM. V lost 3 bases and J lost 4; bases outside the gene matches: 9. The CDR3 reads CASSFKRGAGYNEQFF. Here the CDR3 DNA reads TGTGCCAGCAGTTTTAAGCGGGGCGCAGGGTACAATGAGCAGTTCTTC.

As regards this clone: Other nucleotide sequences from this sample produce the same CDR3. The chain recombines TRBV12-3 or TRBV12-4 with TRBJ1-1, with D tentatively TRBD1 (5 bases). The V and J ends lost 3 bases and 1 base respectively, with 6 bases between them. The CDR3 is made up of 13 amino acids. In nucleotides, the CDR3 is TGTGCCAGCAGTTTGAGGGGGAACACTGAAGCTTTCTTT. Protein: CASSLRGNTEAFF.

The chain links TRBV7-2 to TRBJ2-5; D remains unclear. The CDR3 length is 13 residues. Germline assignment: CDR1 SGHTA and CDR2 FQGNSA. The V end lost 4 bases, the J end lost 1 base, and 7 bases lay between the germline ends. CDR3 coding DNA: TGTGCCAGCAGCTCGCAGGCCCAAGAGACCCAGTACTTC. Protein: CASSSQAQETQYF.

The chain couples TRBV7-3 to TRBJ1-1; possibly TRBD1 for D (5 bases). This CDR3 has 14 residues. CDR1 and CDR2 from the germline V gene are SGHTA and FQGTGA. Trimming took off 4 bases at V and 2 bases at J, with 11 bases between the two ends. The CDR3 DNA follows: TGTGCCAGCAGCTACTCCGGGACCAACACTGAAGCTTTCTTT. This translates into CASSYSGTNTEAFF.

The V and J genes are TRBV7-8 and TRBJ2-3; D remains unclear. Per the germline V gene, CDR1 is SGHVS and CDR2 is FQNEAQ. The CDR3 contains 12 residues. V lost 5 bases and J lost 4, with 7 bases in between. Here the CDR3 DNA reads TGTGCCAGCAGCCTACCACCAGATACGCAGTATTTT. This gives the protein CASSLPPDTQYF.

The V call is TRBV28, the J call TRBJ1-1; D remains ambiguous. The CDR3 spans 11 residues. Deletions cut 5 bases from V and 12 bases from J, with 13 bases between. Germline CDR1 is MDHEN and CDR2 is SYDVKM. CDR3 sequence: CASSNAGGTFF. DNA of the CDR3: TGTGCCAGCAGTAATGCAGGAGGGACTTTCTTT. The entire variable domain, with the rest obtained from reference TRBV28 and TRBJ1-1, is as follows: DVKVTQSSRYLVKRTGEKVFLECVQDMDHENMFWYRQDPGLGLRLIYFSYDVKMKEKGDIPEGYSVSREKKERFSLILESASTNQTSMYLCASSNAGGTFFGQGTRLTVV.

V and J are TRBV30 and TRBJ1-1, with a tentative D call TRBD1 (5 bases). This CDR3 is 13 amino acids long. V lost 3 bases and J lost 5, with 13 bases in between. In germline, CDR1 is GTSNPN, CDR2 SVGIG (reference sequence). This CDR3 reads CAWRRSGKTEAFF. The CDR3 DNA follows: TGTGCCTGGAGGAGGTCAGGGAAAACTGAAGCTTTCTTT.

V is TRBV20-1 and J is TRBJ1-5, with D uncertain. Germline loops: CDR1 DFQATT, CDR2 SNEGSKA (reference sequence). The CDR3 runs 15 residues. V lost 3 bases, J lost 0 bases, and 12 bases lay in between. The DNA of the CDR3 is TGCAGTGCTAGTTTTGGGGTCGTTAGCAATCAGCCCCAGCATTTT. It codes for CSASFGVVSNQPQHF.

This sequence joins TRBV30 and TRBJ1-5; 11 bases are shared with TRBD1. The length of the CDR3 is 14 residues. The germline V gene has CDR1 GTSNPN and CDR2 SVGIG (reference sequence). J gave up 2 bases and V 5 bases, and 2 bases lay outside the gene matches. CDR3 sequence: CAWGGQGGNQPQHF. In nucleotides, the CDR3 is TGTGCCTGGGGGGGACAGGGGGGCAATCAGCCCCAGCATTTT.

The rearrangement joins TRBV6-5 to TRBJ2-1; a weak D match, TRBD2 (6 bases). The ends were cut back, 7 bases at V and 4 bases at J, with 14 bases in the middle. The CDR3 extends over 14 amino acids. Germline V gene lookup returns CDR1 MNHEY and CDR2 SVGAGI. For the CDR3, the DNA is TGTGCCAGCATGGAGGCTAGCGATTACAATGAGCAGTTCTTC. It specifies CASMEASDYNEQFF.

The chain recombines TRBV7-9 with TRBJ2-6, with 7 bases matching TRBD1. Germline CDR1 is SEHNR and CDR2 is FQNEAQ (reference sequence). The CDR3 is 17 residues long. Losses at the gene ends were 5 bases for V and 2 bases for J; bases not matched to a gene: 9. The CDR3 nucleotides read TGTGCCAGCAGCGAGACAGGGTCCCTACCTGGGGCCAACGTCCTGACTTTC. Translated: CASSETGSLPGANVLTF.

The CDR3 bases are TGTGCCAGTAGGACAGGGGGCCGGAACACCATATATTTT. As protein: CASRTGGRNTIYF. The gene calls are TRBV19 and TRBJ1-3, with TRBD1 matching over 10 bases. The germline V gene has CDR1 LNHDA and CDR2 SQIVND (reference sequence). V shed 6 bases and J 7 bases; nucleotides not matched to a gene: 3. The CDR3 covers 13 residues.

The rearrangement joins TRBV7-3 to TRBJ2-3; D is unclear. V shed 5 bases and J shed 0 bases, with 15 bases lying between them. The CDR3 is 16 residues long. CDR1 is SGHTA, CDR2 FQGTGA, per germline. The CDR3 loop reads CASSPSLGGSTDTQYF. The CDR3 DNA reads TGTGCCAGCAGCCCGAGTTTGGGCGGAAGCACAGATACGCAGTATTTT.

This chain joins TRBV19 and TRBJ1-2; D is ambiguous. The CDR3 has 16 residues. Germline values: CDR1 LNHDA, CDR2 SQIVND (reference sequence). The germline V and J ends were trimmed by 10 bases and 1 base, with 22 bases remaining between them. CDR3 DNA sequence: TGTGCCATCACCGACCCCCGGGGAGGTGATAACTATGGCTACACCTTC. Translating it yields CAITDPRGGDNYGYTF.

The gene calls are TRBV6-6 and TRBJ2-7, with 13 bases fitting TRBD2. CDR1 is MNHNY, CDR2 SVGAGI, per germline (reference sequence). CDR3 length equals 15 residues. V shed 5 bases, J shed 6 bases, and the junction held 7 bases outside the gene matches. The CDR3 here is CASSPRTSGSAEQYF. CDR3 coding DNA: TGTGCCAGCAGTCCGCGGACTAGCGGGAGCGCCGAGCAGTACTTC.

The chain recombines TRBV5-6 with TRBJ1-3; no firm D call. Trimming pared 3 bases from V and 0 bases from J, leaving 4 bases between. CDR1 and CDR2 (germline): SGHDT, YYEEEE. CDR3 length: 13 amino acids. The CDR3 DNA reads TGTGCCAGCAGCTACTACTCTGGAAACACCATATATTTT. It yields the protein CASSYYSGNTIYF.

The chain combines TRBV6-2 or TRBV6-3 with TRBJ2-1; 8 positions agree with TRBD2. V shed 6 bases and J 4 bases; nucleotides not matched to a gene: 5. The CDR3 sequence is 14 residues long. Germline CDR1 MNHEY, CDR2 SVGEGT. The CDR3 nucleotides read TGTGCCAGCAGCAAGCGGGAGAGGTACAATGAGCAGTTCTTC. Protein: CASSKRERYNEQFF.

The chain joins TRBV4-3 to TRBJ2-2; 8 nucleotides match TRBD1. The CDR3 spans 15 residues. J was trimmed by 7 bases and V by 0 bases; bases with no gene match: 4. CDR1 LGHNA and CDR2 YSLEER come from the germline V gene. DNA of the CDR3: TGCGCCAGCAGCCAAGACAGGGGGCGAGGCGGGGAGCTGTTTTTT. Translating gives CASSQDRGRGGELFF.

The V call is TRBV30, the J call TRBJ1-1, with 7 bases lining up with TRBD1. V trimming: 3 bases; J trimming: 9 bases; junction bases outside the gene matches: 13. The CDR3 loop spans 14 amino acids. Germline lookup yields CDR1 GTSNPN and CDR2 SVGIG (reference sequence). Written as DNA, the CDR3 is TGTGCCTGGAGAGTGAGGAACAGGGGTGTGAAAGCTTTCTTT. This codes for CAWRVRNRGVKAFF.

The rearrangement joins TRBV7-2 to TRBJ2-1, with 11 bases that match TRBD2. Germline V gene data show CDR1 as SGHTA and CDR2 as FQGNSA. V was pared by 5 bases and J by 10 bases, with 13 bases of the junction left unmatched. The CDR3 runs to 16 residues. CDR3 amino acids: CASSPRLAGLVREQFF. DNA of the CDR3: TGTGCCAGCAGCCCACGACTAGCGGGACTGGTGAGAGAGCAGTTCTTC. Variable domain in full (rest from reference TRBV7-2 and TRBJ2-1): GAGVSQSPSNKVTEKGKDVELRCDPISGHTALYWYRQSLGQGLEFLIYFQGNSAPDKSGLPSDRFSAERTGGSVSTLTIQRTQQEDSAVYLCASSPRLAGLVREQFFGPGTRLTVL.

V and J are TRBV12-3 or TRBV12-4 and TRBJ2-7; D is unresolved. Deletions cut 4 bases from V and 4 bases from J, with 5 bases between. The CDR3 is 11 residues long. The CDR3 DNA is TGTGCCAGCAGTTGGGTATACGAGCAGTACTTC. Translation: CASSWVYEQYF.